These 28 T cell receptor beta chains originate from one sample sequenced in a study of blood T cells in healthy people across ages. Alongside a J-beta primer mix, a sample-barcoded 5' primer served in a second PCR lasting roughly 7 to 11 cycles. TCRdb analysed the 5' RACE reads with MiXCR anew, one entry per CDR3 protein. The repertoire holds about 800,000 distinct CDR3 sequences, with 20% to 30% as singletons. This sample also belongs to another study, concerning T cells of mothers and their children.

The specimen sequenced was blood. The receptor source for this set is a boy aged 5-17 years in good health.

The chain recombines TRBV20-1 with TRBJ1-1; 8 bases align to TRBD1. With V trimmed by 3 bases and J by 5 bases, 5 bases remained unmatched. The CDR3 totals 13 residues. The germline V gene has CDR1 DFQATT and CDR2 SNEGSKA (reference sequence). CDR3 bases: TGCAGTGCTAGGGTCAGGGGGCCAACTGAAGCTTTCTTT. It codes for CSARVRGPTEAFF.

This clonotype was detected a few times. V and J are TRBV7-6 and TRBJ2-5; 7 bases agree with TRBD2. Losses at the gene ends were 2 bases for V and 3 bases for J; bases not matched to a gene: 3. The CDR3 runs 14 residues. The germline CDR1 and CDR2 sequences are SGHVS and FNYEAQ. CDR3 residues: CASSLSLAEETQYF. In DNA, the CDR3 is TGTGCCAGCAGCTTATCGCTAGCGGAAGAGACCCAGTACTTC. The variable domain in full, completed from reference TRBV7-6 and TRBJ2-5, reads GAGVSQSPRYKVTKRGQDVALRCDPISGHVSLYWYRQALGQGPEFLTYFNYEAQQDKSGLPNDRFSAERPEGSISTLTIQRTEQRDSAMYRCASSLSLAEETQYFGPGTRLLVL.

The CDR3 DNA follows: TGCGCCAGCAGCCAAGCCCGCGCGAGCAGCTACGAGCAGTACTTC. It is translated as CASSQARASSYEQYF. The chain joins TRBV4-1 to TRBJ2-7, with D unclear. V was clipped by 1 base and J by 3 bases, with 13 bases between them. CDR3 length: 15 amino acids. Per germline, CDR1 MGHRA and CDR2 YSYEKL.

V is TRBV10-3 and J is TRBJ2-7; weak D call: TRBD2 (7 bases). The CDR3 extends over 15 amino acids. The germline V gene encodes CDR1 ENHRY and CDR2 SYGVKD. With 0 bases removed from V and 4 bases from J, the gap between germline ends came to 13 bases. The CDR3 sequence: CAISESIGGTYEQYF. The CDR3 DNA follows: TGTGCCATCAGTGAGTCTATCGGGGGGACATACGAGCAGTACTTC.

The rearrangement uses TRBV28 and TRBJ1-5, with D perhaps TRBD1 (6 bases). This CDR3 is built from 15 residues. CDR1 is MDHEN and CDR2 is SYDVKM in the germline V gene. The V gene lost 0 bases and the J gene lost 7 bases, with 13 bases spanning the gap. The CDR3 region is CASSLWGRGGQPQHF. Written as DNA, the CDR3 is TGTGCCAGCAGTTTATGGGGCAGGGGCGGACAGCCCCAGCATTTT.

V gene TRBV4-3 combines with J gene TRBJ2-5; the D gene is possibly TRBD2 (5 bases). Trimming shortened V by 0 bases and J by 4 bases, and 18 bases separated the two germline ends. The CDR3 is 17 amino acids. Germline V CDR1 and CDR2: LGHNA, YSLEER. The CDR3 region is CASSQDWAPRGGETQYF. CDR3 in DNA: TGCGCCAGCAGCCAAGATTGGGCCCCAAGAGGAGGAGAGACCCAGTACTTC.

The chain combines TRBV29-1 with TRBJ2-3; 9 nucleotides line up with TRBD1. The J segment lost 3 bases and the V segment lost 8 bases, leaving 9 bases of the junction unmatched. Germline values: CDR1 SQVTM, CDR2 ANQGSEA. The CDR3 runs to 14 residues. The CDR3 loop reads CSSSDRGFTDTQYF. The CDR3 region has the DNA TGCAGCTCCTCGGACAGGGGTTTTACAGATACGCAGTATTTT.

V gene TRBV20-1 combines with J gene TRBJ1-1; the match to TRBD1 covers 11 bases. Unmatched junction bases numbered 3, after V lost 5 bases and J lost 1 base. Germline V gene sequence: CDR1 DFQATT, CDR2 SNEGSKA (reference sequence). The CDR3 length is 14 residues. The DNA for the CDR3 is TGCAGTGCTCCCGGGACAGGGGGGAACACTGAAGCTTTCTTT. It is translated as CSAPGTGGNTEAFF.

This clonotype was counted only a few times. The rearrangement uses TRBV7-8 and TRBJ2-3; D not resolved. The CDR3 has 15 residues. Per germline, CDR1 SGHVS and CDR2 FQNEAQ. Trimming cost V 5 bases and J 1 base, with 13 bases left between them. The CDR3 DNA is TGTGCCAGCAGCATTAGACCCAAAGGCACAGATACGCAGTATTTT. Its protein is CASSIRPKGTDTQYF.

The rearrangement uses TRBV25-1 and TRBJ2-5; the match to TRBD1 covers 7 bases. Germline V lookup: CDR1 MGHDK, CDR2 SYGVNS. The J segment lost 4 bases and the V segment lost 2 bases, leaving 13 bases of the junction unmatched. CDR3 length: 17 amino acids. CDR3 coding DNA: TGTGCCAGCAGTGAACAGGGGGAATATCGGGGCCCAGAGACCCAGTACTTC. Amino acid sequence: CASSEQGEYRGPETQYF.

The CDR3 coding sequence is TGTGCCAGCAGCAGGGGGGCGGGTATTCAAGAGACCCAGTACTTC. Protein sequence: CASSRGAGIQETQYF. The rearrangement joins TRBV7-9 to TRBJ2-5; D may correspond to TRBD1 or TRBD2 (6 bases each). Germline values: CDR1 SEHNR, CDR2 FQNEAQ (reference sequence). The CDR3 has 15 residues. V shed 5 bases and J shed 2 bases, with 15 bases lying between them.

This sequence joins TRBV12-3 or TRBV12-4 and TRBJ2-2; D may be TRBD1 (6 bases). CDR3 length: 16 amino acids. V dropped 5 bases and J dropped 8 bases, with 21 bases sitting between them. The CDR3 loop is CASSTSRTAFRGELFF. CDR3 bases: TGTGCCAGCAGTACTTCACGGACAGCCTTCAGGGGGGAGCTGTTTTTT.

This clonotype was counted a few times. The chain uses TRBV5-1 and TRBJ2-5, with unresolved D. This CDR3 has 16 amino acids. The germline V gene encodes CDR1 SGHRS and CDR2 YFSETQ. With 0 bases removed from V and 5 bases from J, the gap between germline ends came to 17 bases. CDR3 sequence (DNA): TGCGCCAGCAGCTTGGGCGGCACCGCACCGTGGGAGACCCAGTACTTC. Protein: CASSLGGTAPWETQYF.

This clonotype occurred many times. The CDR3 spells CASSSGQKETQYF. The CDR3 nucleotides are TGCGCCAGCAGTTCCGGACAGAAAGAGACCCAGTACTTC. V usage is TRBV5-1 and J usage is TRBJ2-5; D is possibly TRBD1 (6 bases). V was trimmed by 5 bases and J by 3 bases, leaving 11 bases between them. Germline V lookup: CDR1 SGHRS, CDR2 YFSETQ. This CDR3 is built from 13 residues. Complete variable domain (other parts from reference TRBV5-1 and TRBJ2-5): KAGVTQTPRYLIKTRGQQVTLSCSPISGHRSVSWYQQTPGQGLQFLFEYFSETQRNKGNFPGRFSGRQFSNSRSEMNVSTLELGDSALYLCASSSGQKETQYFGPGTRLLVL.

The V gene is TRBV29-1, the J gene TRBJ2-5, with a weak D call TRBD1 (6 bases). Trimming cost V 7 bases and J 7 bases, with 16 bases left between them. Germline CDR1 reads SQVTM; CDR2 reads ANQGSEA. This CDR3 has 12 amino acids. CDR3 sequence reads: CSGAQGTGTQYF. The CDR3 DNA follows: TGCAGCGGAGCACAGGGAACCGGGACCCAGTACTTC.

The genes are TRBV7-9 and TRBJ1-4; D not certain. Trimming took 8 bases from V and 6 from J, leaving 7 bases between them. Per the germline V gene, CDR1 is SEHNR and CDR2 is FQNEAQ (reference sequence). The CDR3 loop spans 11 amino acids. CDR3: CASERDEKLFF. CDR3 in DNA: TGTGCCAGCGAAAGGGATGAAAAACTGTTTTTT.

The rearrangement joins TRBV21-1 to TRBJ2-5; the table's TRBD2 call for D was not verified on the DNA. The J call is uncertain, as TRBJ2-7 better fits the DNA end. TRBV21-1 is tagged as a pseudogene. This CDR3 contains 15 residues. Here the CDR3 reads CASSKKHRPSYEQYF. In DNA, the CDR3 is TGTGCCAGCAGCAAAAAGCACAGGCCCTCCTACGAGCAGTACTTC.

The sample holds a few counts of this clonotype. The chain combines TRBV20-1 with TRBJ2-5; 8 bases align to TRBD2. The CDR3 is 17 residues long. Per germline, CDR1 DFQATT and CDR2 SNEGSKA (reference sequence). V lost 3 bases and J lost 1; bases outside the gene matches: 13. For the CDR3, the DNA is TGCAGTGCTAGGGGACTAGGGCGGGATGCTTTCCAAGAGACCCAGTACTTC. Translation gives CSARGLGRDAFQETQYF.

The rearrangement links TRBV7-3 to TRBJ2-3, with D hard to call. The V end was cut by 3 bases, the J end by 5 bases, with 15 bases between. Germline values: CDR1 SGHTA, CDR2 FQGTGA. This CDR3 comprises 15 residues. This CDR3 reads CASSLWGEKGDTQYF. DNA of the CDR3: TGTGCCAGCAGCTTGTGGGGTGAAAAGGGAGATACGCAGTATTTT.

The chain is built from TRBV20-1 and TRBJ2-1, with TRBD2 matching over 12 bases. With 0 bases clipped from V and 7 bases from J, the junction kept 7 bases outside the gene matches. This CDR3 is 16 amino acids long. CDR1 and CDR2 from the germline V gene are DFQATT and SNEGSKA (reference sequence). For the CDR3, the DNA is TGCAGTGCTAGAGACCCTCTAGCGGGGGGGTGGAATGAGCAGTTCTTC. Translating gives CSARDPLAGGWNEQFF.

This clonotype has a handful of counts. V gene TRBV7-2 combines with J gene TRBJ1-3; TRBD1 agrees at 8 bases. The CDR3 has 16 residues. Germline V gives CDR1 SGHTA, CDR2 FQGNSA. V was pared by 5 bases and J by 4 bases, with 10 bases of the junction left unmatched. The CDR3 DNA reads TGTGCCAGCAGCGGAGGAGGACAGGGACTAGGAAACACCATATATTTT. Its protein is CASSGGGQGLGNTIYF.

The genes are TRBV7-2 and TRBJ2-5; 10 bases align to TRBD2. J lost 2 bases, V lost 2 bases, and 5 bases had no gene match. The CDR3 has 16 amino acids. Germline CDR1 SGHTA, CDR2 FQGNSA. The CDR3 sequence: CASSLFRTSGQETQYF. Here the CDR3 DNA reads TGTGCCAGCAGCTTATTCCGGACTAGCGGTCAAGAGACCCAGTACTTC. Looking up the rest from reference TRBV7-2 and TRBJ2-5 gives the full variable domain: GAGVSQSPSNKVTEKGKDVELRCDPISGHTALYWYRQSLGQGLEFLIYFQGNSAPDKSGLPSDRFSAERTGGSVSTLTIQRTQQEDSAVYLCASSLFRTSGQETQYFGPGTRLLVL.

This sequence joins TRBV6-2 or TRBV6-3 and TRBJ2-7; D remains unclear. CDR1 and CDR2 from the germline V gene are MNHEY and SVGEGT. This CDR3 has 15 residues. V lost 2 bases to trimming and J lost 7 bases, with 18 bases between them. As DNA, the CDR3 is TGTGCCAGCAGTTACGAGGTAGCCCCAAGTTTGGAGCAGTACTTC. It translates to CASSYEVAPSLEQYF.

The genes are TRBV12-3 or TRBV12-4 and TRBJ2-5; unclear D gene. Near its end, the DNA agrees better with TRBJ2-7, so the J call may be wrong. This CDR3 contains 12 residues. CDR3 nucleotide sequence: TGTGCCAGCAGAGGAGTCCCGGACGAGCAGTACTTC. Translation gives CASRGVPDEQYF.

This clonotype was counted at least ten times. The chain combines TRBV3-1 with TRBJ2-3; a weak D match, TRBD2 (6 bases). Germline loops: CDR1 LGHDT, CDR2 YNNKEL (reference sequence). The CDR3 loop spans 16 amino acids. The V end lost 4 bases, the J end lost 6 bases, and 20 bases lay between the germline ends. The CDR3 protein is CASSRSLGTPGDTQYF. The DNA for the CDR3 is TGTGCCAGCAGCCGCTCCCTCGGGACTCCCGGGGATACGCAGTATTTT.

This clonotype was observed once. The chain employs TRBV4-2 and TRBJ2-1; 12 bases fit TRBD2. The CDR3 totals 15 residues. The germline CDR1 and CDR2 sequences are LGHNA and YNFKEQ. V was clipped by 1 base and J by 8 bases; unmatched bases: 3. The CDR3 region has the DNA TGTGCCAGCAGCCAAGGGACTAGCGGGACGTATGAGCAGTTCTTC. Protein: CASSQGTSGTYEQFF.

This clonotype was picked up a small number of times. V usage is TRBV7-2 and J usage is TRBJ2-3; 12 positions match TRBD1. This CDR3 comprises 15 residues. Germline V CDR1 and CDR2: SGHTA, FQGNSA. With V trimmed by 8 bases and J by 2 bases, 5 bases remained unmatched. CDR3 amino acids: CASDPGQGATDTQYF. For the CDR3, the DNA is TGTGCCAGCGACCCGGGACAGGGGGCCACAGATACGCAGTATTTT.

The V call is TRBV12-3 or TRBV12-4, the J call TRBJ1-1, with D unclear. This CDR3 has 14 amino acids. V lost 3 bases to trimming and J lost 4 bases, with 12 bases between them. The CDR3 here is CASSLEGFVTEAFF. In DNA form, the CDR3 reads TGTGCCAGCAGTTTGGAGGGTTTTGTCACTGAAGCTTTCTTT.